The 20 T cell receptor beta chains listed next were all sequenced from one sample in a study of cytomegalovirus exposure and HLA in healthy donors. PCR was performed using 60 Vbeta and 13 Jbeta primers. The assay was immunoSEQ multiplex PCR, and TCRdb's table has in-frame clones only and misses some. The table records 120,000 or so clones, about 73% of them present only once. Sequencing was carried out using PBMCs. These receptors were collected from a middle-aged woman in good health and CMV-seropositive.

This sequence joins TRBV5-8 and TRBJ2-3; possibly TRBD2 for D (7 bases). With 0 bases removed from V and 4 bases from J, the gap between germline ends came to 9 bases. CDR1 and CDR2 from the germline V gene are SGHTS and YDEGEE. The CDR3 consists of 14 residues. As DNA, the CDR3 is TGTGCCAGCAGCTTGGCCGGGGGGCCAGATACGCAGTATTTT. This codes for CASSLAGGPDTQYF.

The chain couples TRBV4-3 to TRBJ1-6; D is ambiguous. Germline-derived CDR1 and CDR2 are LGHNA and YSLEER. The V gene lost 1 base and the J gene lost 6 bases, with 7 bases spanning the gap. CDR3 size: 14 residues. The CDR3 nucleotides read TGCGCCAGCAGCCAAGGAGGATTTAATTCACCCCTCCACTTT. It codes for CASSQGGFNSPLHF.

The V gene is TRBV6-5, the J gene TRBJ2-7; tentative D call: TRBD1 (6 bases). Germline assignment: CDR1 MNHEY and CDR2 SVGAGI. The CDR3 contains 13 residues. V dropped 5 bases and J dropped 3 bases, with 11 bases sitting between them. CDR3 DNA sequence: TGTGCCAGCAGTGGTCCGGGACACTACGAGCAGTACTTC. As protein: CASSGPGHYEQYF.

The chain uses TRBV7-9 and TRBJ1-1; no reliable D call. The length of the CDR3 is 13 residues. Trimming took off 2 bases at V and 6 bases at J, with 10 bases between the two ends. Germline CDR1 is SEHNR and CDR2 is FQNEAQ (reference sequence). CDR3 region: CASSLNAGPEAFF. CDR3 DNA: TGTGCCAGCAGCTTAAATGCAGGTCCTGAAGCTTTCTTT.

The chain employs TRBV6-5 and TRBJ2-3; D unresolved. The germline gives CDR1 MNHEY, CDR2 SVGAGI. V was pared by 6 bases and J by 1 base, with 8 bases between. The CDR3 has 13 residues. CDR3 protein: CASRKQGTDTQYF. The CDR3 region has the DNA TGTGCCAGCAGAAAACAAGGCACAGATACGCAGTATTTT.

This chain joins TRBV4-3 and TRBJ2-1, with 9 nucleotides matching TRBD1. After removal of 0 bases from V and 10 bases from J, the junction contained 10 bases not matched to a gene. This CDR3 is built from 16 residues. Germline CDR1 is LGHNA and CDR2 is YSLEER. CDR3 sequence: CASSQDYRQGVGEQFF. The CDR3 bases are TGCGCCAGCAGCCAAGATTATCGACAGGGGGTGGGGGAGCAGTTCTTC.

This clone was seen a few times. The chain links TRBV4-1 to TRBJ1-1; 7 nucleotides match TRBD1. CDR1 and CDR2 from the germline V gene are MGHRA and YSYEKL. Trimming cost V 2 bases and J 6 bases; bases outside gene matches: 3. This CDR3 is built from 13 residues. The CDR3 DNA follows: TGCGCCAGCAGCCAATCCGACAGGGCTGAAGCTTTCTTT. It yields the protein CASSQSDRAEAFF.

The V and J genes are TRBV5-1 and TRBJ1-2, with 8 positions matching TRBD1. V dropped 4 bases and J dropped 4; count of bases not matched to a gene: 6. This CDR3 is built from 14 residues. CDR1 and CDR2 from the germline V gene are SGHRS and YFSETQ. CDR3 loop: CASSTTGTGYGYTF. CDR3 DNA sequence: TGCGCCAGCAGCACAACTGGGACAGGCTATGGCTACACCTTC.

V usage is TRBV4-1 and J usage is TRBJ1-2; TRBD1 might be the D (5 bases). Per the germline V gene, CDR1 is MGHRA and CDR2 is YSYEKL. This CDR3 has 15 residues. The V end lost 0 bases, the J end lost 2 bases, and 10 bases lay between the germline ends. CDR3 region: CASSQDGQGNYGYTF. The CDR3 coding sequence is TGCGCCAGCAGCCAAGATGGGCAGGGAAACTATGGCTACACCTTC.

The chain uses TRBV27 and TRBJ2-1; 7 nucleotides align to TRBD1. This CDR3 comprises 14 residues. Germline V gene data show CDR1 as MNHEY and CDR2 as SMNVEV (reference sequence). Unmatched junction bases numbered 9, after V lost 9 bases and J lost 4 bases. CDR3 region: CASTTGLGYNEQFF. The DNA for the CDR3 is TGTGCCAGTACGACAGGGTTGGGATACAATGAGCAGTTCTTC.

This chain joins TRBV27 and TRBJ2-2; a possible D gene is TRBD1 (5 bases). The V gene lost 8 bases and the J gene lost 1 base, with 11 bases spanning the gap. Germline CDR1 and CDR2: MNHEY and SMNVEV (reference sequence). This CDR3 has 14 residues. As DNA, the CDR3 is TGTGCCAGCGGCAGGGTCCTGAACACCGGGGAGCTGTTTTTT. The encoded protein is CASGRVLNTGELFF.

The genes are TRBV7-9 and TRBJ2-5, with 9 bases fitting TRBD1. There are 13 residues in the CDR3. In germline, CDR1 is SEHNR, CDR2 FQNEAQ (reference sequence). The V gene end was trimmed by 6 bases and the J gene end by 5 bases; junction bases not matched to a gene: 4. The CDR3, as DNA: TGTGCCAGCAGGTGGACAGGGGACGAGACCCAGTACTTC. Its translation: CASRWTGDETQYF.

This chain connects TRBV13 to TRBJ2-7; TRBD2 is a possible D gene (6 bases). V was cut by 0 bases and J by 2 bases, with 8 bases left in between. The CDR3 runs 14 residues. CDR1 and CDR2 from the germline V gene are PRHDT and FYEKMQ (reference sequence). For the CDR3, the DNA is TGTGCCAGCAGCTTAGGTCCGGGAGCCTACGAGCAGTACTTC. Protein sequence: CASSLGPGAYEQYF.

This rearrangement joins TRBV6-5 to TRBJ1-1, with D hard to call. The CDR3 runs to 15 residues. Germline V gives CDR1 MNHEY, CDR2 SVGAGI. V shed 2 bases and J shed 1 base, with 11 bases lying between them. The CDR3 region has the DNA TGTGCCAGCAGTTACACTGGACTCCCGAACACTGAAGCTTTCTTT. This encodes CASSYTGLPNTEAFF.

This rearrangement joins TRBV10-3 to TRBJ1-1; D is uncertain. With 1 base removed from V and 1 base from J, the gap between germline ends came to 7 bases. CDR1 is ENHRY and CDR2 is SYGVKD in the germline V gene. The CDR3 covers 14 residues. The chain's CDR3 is CAISEFTGNTEAFF. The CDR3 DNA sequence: TGTGCCATCAGTGAGTTTACGGGGAACACTGAAGCTTTCTTT.

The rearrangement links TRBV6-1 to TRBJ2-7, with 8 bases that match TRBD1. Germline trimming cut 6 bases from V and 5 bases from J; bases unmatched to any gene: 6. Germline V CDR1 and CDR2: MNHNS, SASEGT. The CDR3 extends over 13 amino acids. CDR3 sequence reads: CASSRQGNNEQYF. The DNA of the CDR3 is TGTGCCAGCAGCAGACAGGGGAATAACGAGCAGTACTTC.

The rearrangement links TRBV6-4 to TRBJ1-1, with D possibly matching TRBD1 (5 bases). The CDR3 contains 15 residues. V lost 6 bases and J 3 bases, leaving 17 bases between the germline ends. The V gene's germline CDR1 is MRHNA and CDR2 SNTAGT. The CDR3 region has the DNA TGTGCCAGCAGCAAAGTGGGGGGAGAACACACTGAAGCTTTCTTT. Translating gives CASSKVGGEHTEAFF.

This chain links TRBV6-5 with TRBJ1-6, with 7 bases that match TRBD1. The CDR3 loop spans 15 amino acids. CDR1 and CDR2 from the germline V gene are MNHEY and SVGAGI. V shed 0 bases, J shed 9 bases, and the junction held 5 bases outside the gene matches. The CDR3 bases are TGTGCCAGCAGTTACTCGTGGCAGGGGGGTTCACCCCTCCACTTT. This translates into CASSYSWQGGSPLHF.

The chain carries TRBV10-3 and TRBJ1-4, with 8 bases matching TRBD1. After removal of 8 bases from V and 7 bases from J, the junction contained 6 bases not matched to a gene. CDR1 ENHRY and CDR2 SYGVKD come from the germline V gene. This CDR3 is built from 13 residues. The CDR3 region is CAIQDREGEKLFF. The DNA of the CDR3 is TGTGCCATCCAGGACAGGGAAGGTGAAAAACTGTTTTTT.

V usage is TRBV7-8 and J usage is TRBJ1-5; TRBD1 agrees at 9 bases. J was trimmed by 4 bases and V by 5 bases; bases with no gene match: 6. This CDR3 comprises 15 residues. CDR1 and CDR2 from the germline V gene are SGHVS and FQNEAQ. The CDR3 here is CASSRDRVENQPQHF. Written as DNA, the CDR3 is TGTGCCAGCAGCCGGGACAGGGTGGAGAATCAGCCCCAGCATTTT.